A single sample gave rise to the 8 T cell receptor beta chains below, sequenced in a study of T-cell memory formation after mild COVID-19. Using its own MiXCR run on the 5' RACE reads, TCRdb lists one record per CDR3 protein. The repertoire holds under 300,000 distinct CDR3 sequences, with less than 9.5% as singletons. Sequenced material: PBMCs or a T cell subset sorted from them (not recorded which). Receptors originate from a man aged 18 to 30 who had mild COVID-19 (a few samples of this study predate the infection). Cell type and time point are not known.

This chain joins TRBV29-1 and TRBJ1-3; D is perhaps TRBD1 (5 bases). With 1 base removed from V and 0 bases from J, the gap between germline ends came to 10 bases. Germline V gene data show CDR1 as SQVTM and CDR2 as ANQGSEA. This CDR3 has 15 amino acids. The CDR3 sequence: CSVEGWGLSGNTIYF. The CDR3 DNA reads TGCAGCGTTGAAGGATGGGGACTCTCTGGAAACACCATATATTTT.

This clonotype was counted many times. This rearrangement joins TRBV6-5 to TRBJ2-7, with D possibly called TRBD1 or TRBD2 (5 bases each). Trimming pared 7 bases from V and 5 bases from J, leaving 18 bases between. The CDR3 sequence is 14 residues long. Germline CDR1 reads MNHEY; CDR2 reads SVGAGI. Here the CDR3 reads CASKMGVVRDEQYF. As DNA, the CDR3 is TGTGCCAGCAAAATGGGGGTGGTTCGGGACGAGCAGTACTTC.

The CDR3 sequence: CASSLDWAGANVLTF. CDR3 nucleotides: TGTGCCAGCAGCTTAGATTGGGCTGGGGCCAACGTCCTGACTTTC. V is TRBV7-2 and J is TRBJ2-6; D remains ambiguous. From germline, CDR1 is SGHTA and CDR2 FQGNSA. Trimming shortened V by 1 base and J by 2 bases, and 6 bases separated the two germline ends. The CDR3 length is 15 residues.

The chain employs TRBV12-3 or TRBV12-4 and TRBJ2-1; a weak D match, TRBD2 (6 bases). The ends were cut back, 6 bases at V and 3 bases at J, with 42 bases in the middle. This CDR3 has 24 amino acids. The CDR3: CASSSLWEWWRTGTLLKGYNEQFF. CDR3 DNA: TGTGCCAGCAGCTCTCTCTGGGAATGGTGGAGGACCGGGACTCTCCTCAAGGGCTACAATGAGCAGTTCTTC.

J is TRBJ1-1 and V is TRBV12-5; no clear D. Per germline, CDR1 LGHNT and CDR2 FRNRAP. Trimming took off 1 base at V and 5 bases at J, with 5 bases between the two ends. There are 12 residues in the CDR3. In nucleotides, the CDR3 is TGTGCTAGTGGTTTGGATATTACTGAAGCTTTCTTT. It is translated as CASGLDITEAFF.

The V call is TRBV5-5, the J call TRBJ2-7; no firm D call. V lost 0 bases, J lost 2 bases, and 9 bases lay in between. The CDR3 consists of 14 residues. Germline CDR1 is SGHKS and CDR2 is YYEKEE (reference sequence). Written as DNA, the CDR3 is TGTGCCAGCAGCTTGGGGATACGTACCTACGAGCAGTACGTC. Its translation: CASSLGIRTYEQYV.

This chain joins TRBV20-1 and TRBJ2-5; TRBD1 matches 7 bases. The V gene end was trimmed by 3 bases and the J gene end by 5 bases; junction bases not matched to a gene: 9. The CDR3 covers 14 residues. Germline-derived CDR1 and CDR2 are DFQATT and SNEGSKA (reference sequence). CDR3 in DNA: TGCAGTGCTAGGGACCGACAGGGTCGGGAGACCCAGTACTTC. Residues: CSARDRQGRETQYF.

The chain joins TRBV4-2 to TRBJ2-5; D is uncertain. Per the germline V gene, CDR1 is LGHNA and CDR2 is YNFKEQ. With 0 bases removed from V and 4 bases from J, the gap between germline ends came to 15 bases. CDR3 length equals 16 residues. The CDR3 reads CASSQEFISLGETQYF. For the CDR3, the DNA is TGTGCCAGCAGCCAAGAGTTTATTTCCTTGGGAGAGACCCAGTACTTC.